This TCR beta chain was captured in a study of CD8+ T cells in alopecia areata. Overall study context: Each of the treated patients was given oral tofacitinib, 5 to 10 mg twice daily, for moderate-to-severe alopecia areata.

Study results and caveats: Across lesional scalp, and particularly alopecia totalis/universalis, clonality surpassed that of normal scalp.

Treatment indicated: oral pan-JAK inhibitor, 5-10 mg twice daily. This CDR3 region has 15 residues. Trimming removed 3 bases from V and 2 bases from J, with 11 bases in between. Turning to this clone: Its antigen is as yet unknown.

RNA, once extracted, was reverse transcribed into cDNA for use as the sequencing template. Data came from immunoSEQ multiplex PCR; TCRdb stores just in-frame clones and leaves some out. The sample lists nearly 200,000 clones, 55% to 75% occurring once. The TCR sequence derives from a human donor with alopecia areata. The material was CD4+ T cells sorted from blood, obtained at week 24, from a patient treated with tofacitinib. The chain couples TRBV23-1 to TRBJ1-3, with a weak D call TRBD1 (6 bases). TRBV23-1 counts as an open reading frame of uncertain function. CDR3 region: CASSHQGLTGNTIYF. The DNA for the CDR3 is TGCGCCAGCAGTCACCAGGGGCTGACTGGAAACACCATATATTTT.